This passage covers 26 T cell receptor beta chains from one sample sequenced in a study of cytomegalovirus exposure and HLA in healthy donors. PCR primers comprised 60 Vbeta and 13 Jbeta primers. This table comes from immunoSEQ multiplex PCR, and its TCRdb copy is limited to in-frame clones, with some not included. The profile shows about 98,000 clones, about 81% of them singletons. The sequencing input was PBMCs. These receptors originate from a man aged 40-49 years in good health and CMV-seronegative.

J is TRBJ1-6 and V is TRBV6-1; 8 nucleotides agree with TRBD1. Germline V CDR1 and CDR2: MNHNS, SASEGT. The V segment lost 8 bases and the J segment 11 bases; nucleotides outside the gene matches: 5. This CDR3 is built from 12 residues. The CDR3 spells CASGQGGPPLHF. In nucleotides, the CDR3 is TGTGCCAGCGGACAGGGCGGGCCACCCCTCCACTTT.

This chain uses TRBV5-1 with TRBJ2-5; 7 bases are a match to TRBD1. CDR1 is SGHRS, CDR2 YFSETQ, per germline. V was clipped by 0 bases and J by 4 bases; unmatched bases: 6. The CDR3 totals 15 residues. The CDR3 protein is CASSLATGRGETQYF. The CDR3 DNA follows: TGCGCCAGCAGCTTGGCGACAGGGCGAGGAGAGACCCAGTACTTC.

This clone was counted a few times. The V gene is TRBV27, the J gene TRBJ2-3; 13 bases align to TRBD2. CDR3 length equals 15 residues. After removal of 2 bases from V and 8 bases from J, the junction contained 4 bases not matched to a gene. Germline V lookup: CDR1 MNHEY, CDR2 SMNVEV (reference sequence). Here the CDR3 DNA reads TGTGCCAGCAGTTTAGAGACTAGCGGGGGGTGTACGCAGTATTTT. Protein product: CASSLETSGGCTQYF.

The chain is built from TRBV28 and TRBJ2-1; perhaps TRBD1 as D (5 bases). The CDR3 is 15 amino acids. Trimming shortened V by 6 bases and J by 3 bases, and 15 bases separated the two germline ends. Germline assignment: CDR1 MDHEN and CDR2 SYDVKM. The CDR3 protein is CASSSGQRGYNEQFF. The CDR3 bases are TGTGCCAGCAGCTCCGGTCAAAGGGGCTACAATGAGCAGTTCTTC.

This rearrangement joins TRBV11-2 to TRBJ1-6; 7 positions agree with TRBD1. After removal of 5 bases from V and 5 bases from J, the junction contained 6 bases not matched to a gene. The CDR3 contains 15 residues. Germline V CDR1 and CDR2: SGHAT, FQNNGV. CDR3 loop: CASSLPQGNNSPLHF. The CDR3 DNA sequence: TGTGCCAGCAGCCTCCCACAGGGGAATAATTCACCCCTCCACTTT.

The CDR3 loop reads CASSPSLETQYF. The CDR3 DNA reads as TGTGCCAGCTCACCATCCCTGGAGACCCAGTACTTC. The chain links TRBV18 to TRBJ2-5; unclear D gene. The CDR3 length is 12 residues. The V and J ends lost 2 bases and 5 bases respectively, with 6 bases between them. CDR1 and CDR2 from the germline V gene are KGHSH and LQKENI.

The genes are TRBV6-7 and TRBJ2-3; 13 positions agree with TRBD2. TRBV6-7 is labeled an ORF, and its function is uncertain. The CDR3 runs 20 residues. The J segment lost 0 bases and the V segment lost 5 bases, leaving 14 bases of the junction unmatched. The CDR3 DNA follows: TGTGCCAGCAGTACTTTGACTAGCGGGGGGACCGGTTGTAGCACAGATACGCAGTATTTT. This gives the protein CASSTLTSGGTGCSTDTQYF.

The chain uses TRBV6-1 and TRBJ2-1, with TRBD2 matching 16 bases. V shed 4 bases, J shed 9 bases, and the junction held 9 bases outside the gene matches. The germline V gene has CDR1 MNHNS and CDR2 SASEGT. This CDR3 contains 17 residues. For the CDR3, the DNA is TGTGCCAGCAGTGGGCCGGGACTAGCGGGGGGGCTGGGTGAGCAGTTCTTC. This gives the protein CASSGPGLAGGLGEQFF.

The V call is TRBV19, the J call TRBJ1-5; 9 bases agree with TRBD1. V was pared by 4 bases and J by 5 bases, with 12 bases of the junction left unmatched. Per germline, CDR1 LNHDA and CDR2 SQIVND (reference sequence). The CDR3 consists of 17 residues. The DNA of the CDR3 is TGTGCCAGTAGTACGGGGACAGGGAACCCCTTCCATCAGCCCCAGCATTTT. It specifies CASSTGTGNPFHQPQHF.

The CDR3 reads CASSPKGPRVSTGELFF. As DNA, the CDR3 is TGTGCCAGCAGCCCCAAGGGGCCCCGGGTTAGCACCGGGGAGCTGTTTTTT. This sequence joins TRBV7-8 and TRBJ2-2; perhaps TRBD1 as D (5 bases). V lost 5 bases and J lost 4, with 20 bases in between. Germline CDR1 SGHVS, CDR2 FQNEAQ. The CDR3 covers 17 residues.

V usage is TRBV7-9 and J usage is TRBJ1-1, with D possibly being TRBD1 (5 bases). Trimming stripped 3 bases from V and 5 bases from J, with 13 bases between. This CDR3 spans 14 amino acids. The germline V gene encodes CDR1 SEHNR and CDR2 FQNEAQ (reference sequence). The CDR3, as DNA: TGTGCCAGCAGCTTTTTAGGGGCTCCAACTGAAGCTTTCTTT. Translating gives CASSFLGAPTEAFF. The entire variable domain, with the rest obtained from reference TRBV7-9 and TRBJ1-1, is as follows: DTGVSQNPRHKITKRGQNVTFRCDPISEHNRLYWYRQTLGQGPEFLTYFQNEAQLEKSRLLSDRFSAERPKGSFSTLEIQRTEQGDSAMYLCASSFLGAPTEAFFGQGTRLTVV.

This clone was recorded only once. The rearrangement joins TRBV19 to TRBJ2-6; 9 bases agree with TRBD1. J lost 2 bases, V lost 2 bases, and 7 bases had no gene match. CDR1 and CDR2 from the germline V gene are LNHDA and SQIVND (reference sequence). This CDR3 spans 18 amino acids. The CDR3 here is CASSIWGQGKAGANVLTF. The CDR3 nucleotides are TGTGCCAGTAGTATATGGGGACAGGGTAAGGCTGGGGCCAACGTCCTGACTTTC.

The genes are TRBV5-1 and TRBJ1-5; no reliable D call. This CDR3 region has 13 residues. Trimming removed 4 bases at V and 7 bases at J, with 12 bases between. In germline, CDR1 is SGHRS, CDR2 YFSETQ. CDR3: CASSPGPGQPQHF. Written as DNA, the CDR3 is TGCGCCAGCAGCCCTGGGCCGGGACAGCCCCAGCATTTT.

For the CDR3, the DNA is TGTGCCAGCAGCTGGGGGACAGGGGGCAACACTGAAGCTTTCTTT. Translating it yields CASSWGTGGNTEAFF. The genes are TRBV7-9 and TRBJ1-1, with 12 bases that match TRBD1. The germline V gene has CDR1 SEHNR and CDR2 FQNEAQ (reference sequence). This CDR3 comprises 15 residues. Trimming at V came to 4 bases and at J to 2 bases, leaving 2 bases not matched to a gene.

This clone was found a few times. The J gene is TRBJ1-5, the V gene TRBV7-8, with D unclear. The V gene lost 4 bases and the J gene lost 3 bases, with 10 bases spanning the gap. The CDR3 spans 14 residues. Per germline, CDR1 SGHVS and CDR2 FQNEAQ. CDR3 amino acids: CASSSTELNQPQHF. The CDR3 DNA follows: TGTGCCAGCAGCTCCACAGAGCTCAATCAGCCCCAGCATTTT.

The rearrangement links TRBV19 to TRBJ1-1, with 9 positions matching TRBD1. The V gene end was trimmed by 3 bases and the J gene end by 3 bases; junction bases not matched to a gene: 8. CDR1 is LNHDA, CDR2 SQIVND, per germline (reference sequence). This CDR3 is built from 16 residues. CDR3 DNA: TGTGCCAGTAGTATTCGGGACAGGGCACGGGACACTGAAGCTTTCTTT. Protein sequence: CASSIRDRARDTEAFF. The whole variable domain, filled in from reference TRBV19 and TRBJ1-1, reads DGGITQSPKYLFRKEGQNVTLSCEQNLNHDAMYWYRQDPGQGLRLIYYSQIVNDFQKGDIAEGYSVSREKKESFPLTVTSAQKNPTAFYLCASSIRDRARDTEAFFGQGTRLTVV.

This clone was observed once. J is TRBJ2-5 and V is TRBV28; tentatively, D is TRBD1 (6 bases). CDR3 size: 14 residues. Germline V gives CDR1 MDHEN, CDR2 SYDVKM. Trimming cost V 7 bases and J 5 bases, with 17 bases left between them. CDR3 sequence: CASTKTGRFETQYF. The DNA of the CDR3 is TGTGCCAGCACCAAGACAGGACGATTCGAGACCCAGTACTTC.

The gene calls are TRBV29-1 and TRBJ2-5, with D perhaps matching TRBD1 (6 bases). Trimming left V 7 bases short and J 5 bases short, with 20 bases between. The V gene's germline CDR1 is SQVTM and CDR2 ANQGSEA. CDR3 length: 14 amino acids. The CDR3 coding sequence is TGCAGCGCTGCAGGGGCTACGGGTGGGGAGACCCAGTACTTC. Its protein is CSAAGATGGETQYF.

This clone came up once. The chain is built from TRBV2 and TRBJ1-1, with a tentative D call TRBD1 (6 bases). CDR1 is SNHLY and CDR2 is FYNNEI in the germline V gene. The CDR3 runs 14 residues. V dropped 6 bases and J dropped 6 bases, with 17 bases sitting between them. Here the CDR3 DNA reads TGTGCCAGCAGCCGGGACATCCCAAGGGCTGAAGCTTTCTTT. It specifies CASSRDIPRAEAFF. Using reference TRBV2 and TRBJ1-1 for the parts outside the CDR3, the full variable domain is EPEVTQTPSHQVTQMGQEVILRCVPISNHLYFYWYRQILGQKVEFLVSFYNNEISEKSEIFDDQFSVERPDGSNFTLKIRSTKLEDSAMYFCASSRDIPRAEAFFGQGTRLTVV.

The CDR3 coding sequence is TGTGCCAGCAGCCAAGAGGCTAGCTGGACAGATACGCAGTATTTT. It translates to CASSQEASWTDTQYF. The rearrangement links TRBV4-2 to TRBJ2-3; maybe TRBD2 (5 bases). The CDR3 totals 15 residues. V was clipped by 0 bases and J by 3 bases, with 10 bases between them. Looked up from germline, CDR1 is LGHNA and CDR2 is YNFKEQ.

This clone has just a few counts. V usage is TRBV28 and J usage is TRBJ2-7; the match to TRBD2 covers 9 bases. This CDR3 comprises 15 residues. Trimming removed 2 bases from V and 4 bases from J; junction bases left unmatched: 6. The V gene's germline CDR1 is MDHEN and CDR2 SYDVKM. The CDR3 DNA reads TGTGCCAGCAGTTTAAGAATAGCGGGGGCTTACGAGCAGTACTTC. Its protein is CASSLRIAGAYEQYF.

V and J are TRBV7-2 and TRBJ2-1; D is possibly TRBD2 (5 bases). Trimming removed 1 base at V and 12 bases at J, with 10 bases between. This CDR3 contains 12 residues. Germline V gene sequence: CDR1 SGHTA, CDR2 FQGNSA. The DNA for the CDR3 is TGTGCCAGCAGCTTAGAGGCGGGTGGGCAGTTCTTC. It specifies CASSLEAGGQFF.

This chain links TRBV7-9 with TRBJ1-2; TRBD1 is a possible D gene (6 bases). The CDR3 is 15 residues long. Trimming stripped 5 bases from V and 6 bases from J, with 19 bases between. Germline V CDR1 and CDR2: SEHNR, FQNEAQ (reference sequence). This CDR3 reads CASSRPLDRNNGYTF. CDR3 in DNA: TGTGCCAGCAGCCGACCCCTAGACAGGAATAATGGCTACACCTTC.

The J gene is TRBJ2-5, the V gene TRBV30; D may be TRBD2 (7 bases). Looked up from germline, CDR1 is GTSNPN and CDR2 is SVGIG (reference sequence). Trimming took off 2 bases at V and 5 bases at J, with 12 bases between the two ends. The CDR3 consists of 13 residues. CDR3 sequence reads: CAWSPGGLETQYF. The CDR3 DNA is TGTGCCTGGAGTCCGGGGGGCTTGGAGACCCAGTACTTC. The full variable domain, completed using reference TRBV30 and TRBJ2-5, is SQTIHQWPATLVQPVGSPLSLECTVEGTSNPNLYWYRQAAGRGLQLLFYSVGIGQISSEVPQNLSASRPQDRQFILSSKKLLLSDSGFYLCAWSPGGLETQYFGPGTRLLVL.

The chain is built from TRBV9 and TRBJ1-3; TRBD1 matches 7 bases. This CDR3 is built from 16 residues. Germline CDR1 reads SGDLS; CDR2 reads YYNGEE. V lost 2 bases to trimming and J lost 2 bases; unmatched junction nucleotides: 7. CDR3 in DNA: TGTGCCAGCAGCGTGGATCGACAGGGACCTGGAAACACCATATATTTT. Its protein is CASSVDRQGPGNTIYF.

The rearrangement uses TRBV30 and TRBJ2-7, with D maybe TRBD2 (6 bases). The germline V gene has CDR1 GTSNPN and CDR2 SVGIG (reference sequence). This CDR3 has 14 residues. The V end was cut by 5 bases, the J end by 0 bases, with 14 bases between. CDR3 nucleotide sequence: TGTGCCTGGGACCTACTGGGGGGCTCCTACGAGCAGTACTTC. Translated, it gives CAWDLLGGSYEQYF.